This entry is about one T cell receptor beta chain. The source of the sample is a study of CD8+ T cells in alopecia areata. The sample's treatment: oral pan-JAK inhibitor, 5-10 mg twice daily. Lesional scalp punch biopsies and peripheral blood were collected from alopecia areata patients. It was cDNA, reverse transcribed from extracted RNA, that served as the sequencing template. Libraries were prepared by immunoSEQ multiplex PCR; TCRdb keeps only in-frame clonotypes and omits some of them. There are nearly 200,000 clones in the sample; 55% to 70% occur only once, and 4.5% to 6% lies in the top ten. The specimen was CD4+ T cells sorted from blood, collected at week 24, from a patient treated with tofacitinib. The origin of this receptor is a human donor with alopecia areata.

CDR3 DNA sequence: TGTGCCAGCAGGGGCCGACAGGGAGATAACTATGGCTACACCTTC. Amino acid sequence: CASRGRQGDNYGYTF. V is TRBV7-9 and J is TRBJ1-2, with TRBD1 matching 7 bases. The V and J ends lost 6 bases and 1 base, in that order; junction bases with no gene match: 8. Germline lookup yields CDR1 SEHNR and CDR2 FQNEAQ (reference sequence). This CDR3 comprises 15 residues.